This T cell receptor beta chain was recorded in a study of blood T cell repertoires in COVID-19. Libraries were prepared by immunoSEQ multiplex PCR; TCRdb keeps only in-frame clonotypes and omits some of them. The data show about 220,000 clones, with roughly 85% seen just once and about 2.4% held by the top ten. Germline values: CDR1 LNHNV, CDR2 YYDKDF (reference sequence). The CDR3 has 16 residues. V was trimmed by 0 bases and J by 9 bases, leaving 15 bases between them. The TCR comes from a woman in her 70s with COVID-19, enrolled during active disease. The sample taken for sequencing was peripheral blood. J is TRBJ1-6 and V is TRBV15, with TRBD1 as a possible D gene (6 bases). The CDR3 spells CATSRELLGGGSPLHF. The CDR3 DNA reads as TGTGCCACCAGCAGAGAGCTCCTAGGGGGGGGTTCACCCCTCCACTTT.